This T cell receptor beta chain originates from a study of PD-1 blockade in classical Hodgkin lymphoma. Each patient experienced a relapse that followed autologous stem cell transplantation, and brentuximab vedotin exposure varied. This clone has only one observation. Its specificity is unknown. General study results and limits: Significantly greater TCR diversity emerged by C4D1 in CD4+ cells but not CD8+ cells.

The assay was immunoSEQ multiplex PCR, and TCRdb's table has in-frame clones only and misses some. The sample includes about 85,000 clones, around 90% seen only once; the top ten take roughly 3%. Germline CDR1 MDHEN, CDR2 SYDVKM. The CDR3 has 15 amino acids. V lost 6 bases, J lost 4 bases, and 7 bases stayed unmatched. This TCR was recovered from a human donor with classical Hodgkin lymphoma. V gene TRBV28 combines with J gene TRBJ2-7; 12 positions match TRBD1. The sample here was peripheral blood mononuclear cells (PBMCs), taken before the second cycle of nivolumab. CDR3 protein: CASSRDRGRGYEQYF. CDR3 coding DNA: TGTGCCAGCAGCCGGGACAGGGGGCGCGGGTACGAGCAGTACTTC.